This T cell receptor beta chain originates from a study of liver allograft versus peripheral blood T cells. Background on the study: Transplanted livers and recipients' peripheral blood had their T cell receptor repertoires compared.

TCRdb re-called the reads with MiXCR, one entry per CDR3 protein. The sample holds thousands of distinct CDR3 sequences, about a fifth seen once. Study-level points and caveats: Repertoires of T cell receptors in liver allografts reportedly differed from peripheral blood repertoires.

V lost 3 bases, J lost 5 bases, and 13 bases lay in between. The CDR3 has 15 residues. Concerning this clonotype: Antigen specificity is unknown.

This sequence joins TRBV12-3 or TRBV12-4 and TRBJ1-4; D is possibly TRBD1 (6 bases). The receptor was isolated from a human patient who had a liver transplant. T cells may partly derive from the graft donor. The DNA of the CDR3 is TGTGCCAGCAGTTTGGTGGGGGCCCGGAATGAAAAACTGTTTTTT. Protein: CASSLVGARNEKLFF.